The rows below give T cell receptor beta chains drawn from one sample of a study of vaccination and CD4 T cells after COVID-19. These TCRs' antigens remain unknown. TCRdb processed the PCR reads anew with MiXCR; each CDR3 protein has one entry. The table records 18,000 or so distinct CDR3 sequences, 40% to 65% of them present only once. The sequencing sample was made of CD4+ T cells from blood, cultured in vitro. These receptor sequences come from a human donor who had recovered from COVID-19. CDR3s include the opening cysteine and the closing phenylalanine or tryptophan. A D gene is named only where the DNA matches it firmly. Expanded clones get a size class; other rows say once, few or many, or leave the size out.

D: .; size: few; J: TRBJ2-2; V: TRBV28; DNA: TGTGCCAGCAGTTTACAGGGAGAGGAGCTGTTTTTT; CDR3: CASSLQGEELFF
D: .; size: once; J: TRBJ1-5; V: TRBV29-1; DNA: TGCAGGGTTACCCCCCATTATAGCAATCAGCCCCAGCATTTT; CDR3: CRVTPHYSNQPQHF
D: .; size: .; J: TRBJ1-5; V: TRBV2; DNA: TGTGCCAGCAGGGCGGGACTTAGCAATCAGCCCCAGCATTTT; CDR3: CASRAGLSNQPQHF
D: .; size: few; J: TRBJ2-5; V: TRBV19; DNA: TGTGCCAGTAGTAGGGCATACCAAGAGACCCAGTACTTC; CDR3: CASSRAYQETQYF
D: .; size: .; J: TRBJ2-2; V: TRBV28; DNA: TGTGCCAGCAGTTTTGAGGGTGGGAACACCGGGGAGCTGTTTTTT; CDR3: CASSFEGGNTGELFF
D: .; size: .; J: TRBJ2-7; V: TRBV30; DNA: TGTGCCTGGAGTTTAAGCGGGGACAACTCCCTATACTACGAGCAGTACTTC; CDR3: CAWSLSGDNSLYYEQYF
D: .; size: .; J: TRBJ1-6; V: TRBV28; DNA: TGTGCCAGCTCCGTGATTTTGGGGGGGAATTCACCCCTCCACTTT; CDR3: CASSVILGGNSPLHF
D: .; size: .; J: TRBJ2-5; V: TRBV10-1; DNA: TGCGCCAGCAGTCCGGGGGGCCCGGGGGAGACCCAGTACTTC; CDR3: CASSPGGPGETQYF
D: TRBD1; size: .; J: TRBJ2-7; V: TRBV2; DNA: TGTGCCAGCAGTGAAAGGGACAGTTCCTACGAGCAGTACTTC; CDR3: CASSERDSSYEQYF
D: .; size: .; J: TRBJ1-6; V: TRBV28; DNA: TGTGCCAGCACCGCCGCCGGGGCCACGAAGAATTCACCCCTCCACTTT; CDR3: CASTAAGATKNSPLHF
D: .; size: few; J: TRBJ2-2; V: TRBV6-1; DNA: TGTGCCAGCAGTCGGGGGCTGTTATCCACCGGGGAGCTGTTTTTT; CDR3: CASSRGLLSTGELFF
D: TRBD1; size: .; J: TRBJ2-7; V: TRBV6-1; DNA: TGTGCCAGCAGCCCCCTGAGGGGGCCCTACGAGCAGTACTTC; CDR3: CASSPLRGPYEQYF
D: .; size: .; J: TRBJ1-1; V: TRBV19; DNA: TGTGCCAGTACCCTCTCGGGACAAACGAACACTGAAGCTTTCTTT; CDR3: CASTLSGQTNTEAFF
D: .; size: .; J: TRBJ1-2; V: TRBV6-1; DNA: TGTGCCAGCAGGGACGGGGGAAGCTATGGCTACACCTTC; CDR3: CASRDGGSYGYTF
D: .; size: once; J: TRBJ1-1; V: TRBV10-3; DNA: TGTGCCATCGGGATCGGGGACCAAGCTTTCTTT; CDR3: CAIGIGDQAFF
D: .; size: few; J: TRBJ2-3; V: TRBV7-2; DNA: TGTGCCAGCAGCTTTTGGGGGGCGACAGATACGCAGTATTTT; CDR3: CASSFWGATDTQYF
D: .; size: few; J: TRBJ2-3; V: TRBV6-1; DNA: TGTGCCAGCAGTCACCAGGGGACTAGCACAGATACGCAGTATTTT; CDR3: CASSHQGTSTDTQYF
D: TRBD1; size: few; J: TRBJ1-5; V: TRBV2; DNA: TGTGCCAGCACTACAGGGGTAGGTGGTCAGCCCCAGCATTTT; CDR3: CASTTGVGGQPQHF
D: TRBD1; size: few; J: TRBJ1-2; V: TRBV11-2; DNA: TGTGCCAGCAGCCCCCATGCCGGGACAGGGGGGGGCTACACCTTC; CDR3: CASSPHAGTGGGYTF
D: .; size: .; J: TRBJ1-1; V: TRBV15; DNA: TGTGCCACCAGCAGAGAGGTAGACACTGAAGCTTTCTTT; CDR3: CATSREVDTEAFF
D: .; size: few; J: TRBJ2-3; V: TRBV20-1; DNA: TGCAGTGCTTCCGGGGGGCAGATAGATACGCAGTATTTT; CDR3: CSASGGQIDTQYF
D: .; size: .; J: TRBJ2-3; V: TRBV7-2; DNA: TGTGCCAGCAGCCTTTTGGGGGATACGCAGTATTTT; CDR3: CASSLLGDTQYF
D: TRBD1; size: .; J: TRBJ1-1; V: TRBV27; DNA: TGTGCCAGCAGTTTATTTGGGACAGGAGAAGCTTTCTTT; CDR3: CASSLFGTGEAFF
D: .; size: .; J: TRBJ1-2; V: TRBV29-1; DNA: TGCAGCGTGGCTGACCACAACCCCACTATGGGCTACACCTTC; CDR3: CSVADHNPTMGYTF
D: .; size: .; J: TRBJ2-5; V: TRBV4-3; DNA: TGCGCCAGCAGCCAAGAGGTAGCACAAGAGACCCAGTACTTC; CDR3: CASSQEVAQETQYF
D: .; size: .; J: TRBJ2-5; V: TRBV7-2; DNA: TGTGCCAGCAGCTTAGCCACAACAAACGTCAGAGAGACCCAGTACTTC; CDR3: CASSLATTNVRETQYF
D: .; size: .; J: TRBJ1-2; V: TRBV4-2; DNA: TGTGCCAGCAGCCAAGATGGTAGTGGAAAAAATGGCTACACCTTC; CDR3: CASSQDGSGKNGYTF
D: .; size: .; J: TRBJ1-1; V: TRBV20-1; DNA: TGCAGTGCTAGAGATCAAATAAACACTGAAGCTTTCTTT; CDR3: CSARDQINTEAFF
D: .; size: large; J: TRBJ1-3; V: TRBV6-1; DNA: TGTGCCAGCGGCCGTAGGGGAGGTGCAGGAAACACCATATATTTT; CDR3: CASGRRGGAGNTIYF
D: TRBD1; size: .; J: TRBJ2-7; V: TRBV5-1; DNA: TGCGCCAGCAGCTCCCACGGGACAGGGGGATTTGAGCAGTACTTC; CDR3: CASSSHGTGGFEQYF
D: TRBD1; size: few; J: TRBJ1-5; V: TRBV4-3; DNA: TGCGCCAGCAGCCAAGACATCTGGACAGGGAGCAATCAGCCCCAGCATTTT; CDR3: CASSQDIWTGSNQPQHF
D: .; size: few; J: TRBJ2-6; V: TRBV7-2; DNA: TGTGCCAGCAGCTTAGGGGGGCGCGGGGCCAACGTCCTGACTTTC; CDR3: CASSLGGRGANVLTF
D: .; size: .; J: TRBJ1-5; V: TRBV20-1; DNA: TGCAGTGCTCGCACAATGTCAACGCATCAGCCCCAGCATTTT; CDR3: CSARTMSTHQPQHF
D: .; size: .; J: TRBJ2-3; V: TRBV27; DNA: TGTGCCAGCAGTACACGGGGCACAGATACGCAGTATTTT; CDR3: CASSTRGTDTQYF
D: .; size: few; J: TRBJ1-5; V: TRBV20-1; DNA: TGCAGTGCTAGCGGAGGGAGTCTTCAGCCCCAGCATTTT; CDR3: CSASGGSLQPQHF
D: .; size: .; J: TRBJ1-1; V: TRBV6-4; DNA: TGTGCCAGCAGTTACTCGTTTAACGCGGAGACTGAAGCTTTCTTT; CDR3: CASSYSFNAETEAFF
D: .; size: once; J: TRBJ1-1; V: TRBV7-2; DNA: TGTGCCAGCAGCTTAGTATCGGGTACCGAAGCTTTCTTT; CDR3: CASSLVSGTEAFF
D: .; size: few; J: TRBJ1-5; V: TRBV28; DNA: TGTGCCAGCAGCCGAACGGGTAGTAGCAATCAGCCCCAGCATTTT; CDR3: CASSRTGSSNQPQHF
D: TRBD2; size: .; J: TRBJ2-2; V: TRBV7-2; DNA: TGTGCCAGCAGCCGATACATGACTAGCGGGGGTTCAGGGGAGCTGTTTTTT; CDR3: CASSRYMTSGGSGELFF
D: TRBD1; size: .; J: TRBJ1-1; V: TRBV28; DNA: TGTGCCAGCAGTTCGCCTAACCCCGGTTTCCAGGGGGCTATGAACACTGAAGCTTTCTTT; CDR3: CASSSPNPGFQGAMNTEAFF
D: .; size: .; J: TRBJ1-1; V: TRBV19; DNA: TGTGCCAGTAGGCGAGGACAAAACACTGAAGCTTTCTTT; CDR3: CASRRGQNTEAFF
D: .; size: .; J: TRBJ2-2; V: TRBV27; DNA: TGTGCCAGCAGGCCGACAGATTCAGGATTCCATGCCCGGGAGCTGTTTTTT; CDR3: CASRPTDSGFHARELFF
D: .; size: .; J: TRBJ2-7; V: TRBV27; DNA: TGTGCCAGCAGTTTAAAACCACAGGTTTATTTCCAAGGGCACTTGGGGCAGTACTTC; CDR3: CASSLKPQVYFQGHLGQYF